Below are 29 T cell receptor beta chains sequenced from a single sample in a study of T-cell memory formation after mild COVID-19. TCRdb used MiXCR to reprocess the 5' RACE reads, holding one entry per CDR3 protein. The repertoire holds around 390,000 distinct CDR3 sequences, with 15% to 20% as singletons. Sequences were obtained from PBMCs or a T cell subset sorted from them (not recorded which). The source is a man younger than 30 who had mild COVID-19 (a few samples of this study predate the infection). Cell type and time point are not known.

This clonotype was picked up many times. The V gene is TRBV5-1, the J gene TRBJ2-1; TRBD1 aligns across 7 bases. Germline assignment: CDR1 SGHRS and CDR2 YFSETQ. CDR3 size: 15 residues. The V gene end was trimmed by 0 bases and the J gene end by 7 bases; junction bases not matched to a gene: 7. The DNA for the CDR3 is TGCGCCAGCAGCTTGGAAGGGGGCCGTTGGAATGAGCAGTTCTTC. Its translation: CASSLEGGRWNEQFF.

This chain uses TRBV7-9 with TRBJ2-6; either TRBD1 or TRBD2 may supply D (5 bases each). Trimming took off 7 bases at V and 4 bases at J, with 17 bases between the two ends. This CDR3 region has 16 residues. Germline CDR1 reads SEHNR; CDR2 reads FQNEAQ (reference sequence). The CDR3 protein is CASKTQGDTGANVLTF. The DNA for the CDR3 is TGTGCCAGCAAAACCCAGGGAGATACAGGGGCCAACGTCCTGACTTTC.

This clonotype has a handful of counts. V gene TRBV20-1 combines with J gene TRBJ2-1; 8 nucleotides agree with TRBD1. The trim removed 7 bases at V and 3 bases at J, leaving 8 bases unmatched. Germline V gene sequence: CDR1 DFQATT, CDR2 SNEGSKA (reference sequence). The CDR3 spans 14 residues. CDR3 coding DNA: TGCAGTGGGCGGGCAGGGGGCCTCTACAATGAGCAGTTCTTC. Encoded protein: CSGRAGGLYNEQFF.

This chain connects TRBV6-8 to TRBJ2-7; D not certain. The CDR3 has 11 amino acids. With 7 bases removed from V and 4 bases from J, the gap between germline ends came to 8 bases. The germline gives CDR1 MNHGY, CDR2 SAAAGT. The CDR3: CASTKWYEQYF. CDR3 sequence (DNA): TGTGCCAGCACTAAGTGGTACGAGCAGTACTTC.

This sequence joins TRBV2 and TRBJ2-3, with 10 positions matching TRBD2. V shed 4 bases and J 2 bases; nucleotides not matched to a gene: 3. The CDR3 has 15 amino acids. Germline loops: CDR1 SNHLY, CDR2 FYNNEI. For the CDR3, the DNA is TGTGCCAGCAGTGGACTAGCGGGCCCCACAGATACGCAGTATTTT. Translating gives CASSGLAGPTDTQYF.

This chain joins TRBV7-9 and TRBJ2-3; possibly TRBD1 for D (6 bases). CDR1 and CDR2 (germline): SEHNR, FQNEAQ (reference sequence). This CDR3 has 18 amino acids. Between the trimmed V and J ends, which lost 5 bases and 2 bases, there was a span of 23 bases. DNA for the CDR3: TGTGCCAGCAGCCCGTTACGAGGCCAGGGGAAAGACACAGATACGCAGTATTTT. Protein sequence: CASSPLRGQGKDTDTQYF.

The V call is TRBV11-2, the J call TRBJ2-6; no clear D. The CDR3 contains 13 residues. V lost 5 bases and J lost 5, with 7 bases in between. Looked up from germline, CDR1 is SGHAT and CDR2 is FQNNGV. Here the CDR3 DNA reads TGTGCCAGCAGCCCATCCAGGGCCAACGTCCTGACTTTC. Translation: CASSPSRANVLTF. Filled out from reference TRBV11-2 and TRBJ2-6, the complete variable domain reads EAGVAQSPRYKIIEKRQSVAFWCNPISGHATLYWYQQILGQGPKLLIQFQNNGVVDDSQLPKDRFSAERLKGVDSTLKIQPAKLEDSAVYLCASSPSRANVLTFGAGSRLTVL.

In this sample, this clonotype turned up many times. This sequence joins TRBV7-7 and TRBJ2-1; D perhaps matches TRBD2 (5 bases). The CDR3 has 13 residues. Germline CDR1 is SSHAT and CDR2 is FNYEAQ (reference sequence). The V gene lost 1 base and the J gene lost 8 bases, with 9 bases spanning the gap. The CDR3 DNA reads as TGTGCCAGCAGCTTAGACGGGGTGGATGAGCAGTTCTTC. Amino acid sequence: CASSLDGVDEQFF.

This clonotype was counted a few times. The rearrangement uses TRBV9 and TRBJ2-1; 10 bases are a match to TRBD2. The CDR3 length is 15 residues. The ends lost 0 bases at V and 7 bases at J; junction bases unmatched: 4. Germline CDR1 is SGDLS and CDR2 is YYNGEE. The CDR3 here is CASSVGTSGRNEQFF. The CDR3 DNA reads TGTGCCAGCAGCGTAGGGACTAGCGGCAGGAATGAGCAGTTCTTC.

This clonotype has more than one count but fewer than ten. The CDR3 region has the DNA TGTGCCAGTAGTCGACTATCGGACACTGAAGCTTTCTTT. Its protein product is CASSRLSDTEAFF. V is TRBV19 and J is TRBJ1-1, with D uncertain. Trimming took 5 bases from V and 3 from J, leaving 10 bases between them. This CDR3 comprises 13 residues. CDR1 and CDR2 from the germline V gene are LNHDA and SQIVND (reference sequence).

V is TRBV6-5 and J is TRBJ1-5; the D is unclear. Germline loops: CDR1 MNHEY, CDR2 SVGAGI. This CDR3 contains 14 residues. V was shortened by 2 bases and J by 5 bases, with 10 bases between the two germline ends. CDR3 coding DNA: TGTGCCAGCAGTTACGGCCAGCAACATCAGCCCCAGCATTTT. This codes for CASSYGQQHQPQHF.

The chain employs TRBV29-1 and TRBJ2-5, with a tentative D call TRBD1 (5 bases). Trimming removed 5 bases at V and 5 bases at J, with 15 bases between. The germline V gene has CDR1 SQVTM and CDR2 ANQGSEA. CDR3 length: 13 residues. The CDR3 sequence is CSVTKGLGETQYF. DNA for the CDR3: TGCAGCGTTACTAAGGGGCTGGGGGAGACCCAGTACTTC.

This clonotype appeared a few times. This chain links TRBV7-6 with TRBJ2-5, with 9 bases that match TRBD1. Trimming took 1 base from V and 6 from J; bases not matched to a gene: 6. The CDR3 is made up of 15 amino acids. Germline V gives CDR1 SGHVS, CDR2 FNYEAQ. The chain's CDR3 is CASSLGTGALQTQYF. The CDR3 region has the DNA TGTGCCAGCAGCTTAGGGACAGGGGCGTTACAGACCCAGTACTTC.

This clonotype was counted only a few times. This chain uses TRBV20-1 with TRBJ2-3; weak D call: TRBD2 (5 bases). V was cut by 0 bases and J by 0 bases, with 16 bases left in between. This CDR3 spans 17 amino acids. Germline CDR1 and CDR2: DFQATT and SNEGSKA (reference sequence). The CDR3 region is CSARDFFRDFSTDTQYF. The CDR3, as DNA: TGCAGTGCTAGAGATTTTTTTCGGGATTTTAGCACAGATACGCAGTATTTT.

This clonotype has more than one count but fewer than ten. The chain uses TRBV23-1 and TRBJ2-7; no firm D call. TRBV23-1 is recorded as an ORF, its role being uncertain. The CDR3 sequence is 15 residues long. Trimming took off 6 bases at V and 6 bases at J, with 21 bases between the two ends. The CDR3 loop reads CASSSSTGSVLEQYF. CDR3 nucleotide sequence: TGCGCCAGCAGCTCCTCGACGGGCTCCGTTCTCGAGCAGTACTTC.

The chain recombines TRBV20-1 with TRBJ1-2; D is uncertain. The CDR3 extends over 13 amino acids. V dropped 6 bases and J dropped 4 bases, with 15 bases sitting between them. The germline V gene encodes CDR1 DFQATT and CDR2 SNEGSKA (reference sequence). Here the CDR3 DNA reads TGCAGTGCGAACCCCGGACGGATCTATGGCTACACCTTC. This translates into CSANPGRIYGYTF.

The chain uses TRBV5-4 and TRBJ1-2; D is ambiguous. Germline CDR1 and CDR2: SGHNT and YYREEE (reference sequence). The CDR3 runs 13 residues. Trimming left V 0 bases short and J 5 bases short, with 8 bases between. CDR3 loop: CASSLGREYGYTF. The CDR3 coding sequence is TGTGCCAGCAGCTTGGGACGGGAGTATGGCTACACCTTC.

There are a few counts of this clonotype. The DNA for the CDR3 is TGTGCCAGCAGATGGGACAGGGATGAGAATTCACCCCTCCACTTT. It translates to CASRWDRDENSPLHF. The V call is TRBV6-5, the J call TRBJ1-6; TRBD1 agrees at 9 bases. The CDR3 totals 15 residues. Germline CDR1 and CDR2: MNHEY and SVGAGI. V dropped 6 bases and J dropped 7; count of bases not matched to a gene: 7.

This clonotype was seen at least ten times. V and J are TRBV15 and TRBJ2-5, with a tentative D call TRBD1 (6 bases). The CDR3 spans 14 residues. The ends were cut back, 0 bases at V and 3 bases at J, with 8 bases in the middle. CDR1 is LNHNV and CDR2 is YYDKDF in the germline V gene (reference sequence). The CDR3: CATSRDRGEETQYF. The CDR3 bases are TGTGCCACCAGCAGAGACAGGGGTGAAGAGACCCAGTACTTC.

The V and J genes are TRBV6-6 and TRBJ1-4, with no clear D. V lost 4 bases and J 8 bases, leaving 11 bases between the germline ends. CDR1 MNHNY and CDR2 SVGAGI come from the germline V gene (reference sequence). The CDR3 consists of 13 residues. For the CDR3, the DNA is TGTGCCAGCAGTTCCCAGATAGGAGAAAAACTGTTTTTT. Amino acid sequence: CASSSQIGEKLFF.

Only a few counts were recorded for this clonotype. The chain joins TRBV4-2 to TRBJ1-4; TRBD1 matches at 8 bases. Germline lookup yields CDR1 LGHNA and CDR2 YNFKEQ. This CDR3 contains 16 residues. V was pared by 4 bases and J by 8 bases, with 12 bases of the junction left unmatched. The CDR3 reads CASSPAGAGGAEKLFF. Here the CDR3 DNA reads TGTGCCAGCAGCCCGGCAGGGGCAGGGGGCGCGGAAAAACTGTTTTTT.

This clonotype was seen repeatedly, ten times or more. This rearrangement joins TRBV27 to TRBJ1-1; D gene unclear. The CDR3 has 14 amino acids. Germline lookup yields CDR1 MNHEY and CDR2 SMNVEV (reference sequence). V was trimmed by 0 bases and J by 4 bases, leaving 9 bases between them. CDR3 loop: CASSLSGGSTEAFF. In DNA, the CDR3 is TGTGCCAGCAGTTTATCGGGTGGAAGCACTGAAGCTTTCTTT.

There are a few counts of this clonotype. The CDR3 DNA reads as TGCAGTGCTAGTCTCAGCAATCAGCCCCAGCATTTT. Residues: CSASLSNQPQHF. The chain carries TRBV20-1 and TRBJ1-5, with D hard to call. Trimming took 3 bases from V and 1 from J, leaving 4 bases between them. The CDR3 has 12 residues. Germline V gives CDR1 DFQATT, CDR2 SNEGSKA (reference sequence).

The rearrangement links TRBV7-2 to TRBJ1-6, with D maybe TRBD1 (5 bases). The ends were cut back, 1 base at V and 5 bases at J, with 6 bases in the middle. Germline lookup yields CDR1 SGHTA and CDR2 FQGNSA. The CDR3 length is 14 residues. DNA of the CDR3: TGTGCCAGCAGCTTAGTAGGGGATAATTCACCCCTCCACTTT. Translating it yields CASSLVGDNSPLHF.

This clonotype was seen only a few times. V and J are TRBV10-1 and TRBJ2-1; D is unresolved. This CDR3 has 13 amino acids. Per the germline V gene, CDR1 is WNHNN and CDR2 is SYGVQD (reference sequence). The V end was cut by 6 bases, the J end by 9 bases, with 15 bases between. The CDR3 is CASRENYESEQFF. For the CDR3, the DNA is TGCGCCAGCAGGGAGAACTACGAGTCTGAGCAGTTCTTC.

In its sample, this clonotype was seen once. The chain employs TRBV7-2 and TRBJ1-1; D might be TRBD1 (5 bases). Germline CDR1 is SGHTA and CDR2 is FQGNSA. The CDR3 consists of 15 residues. The V end was cut by 7 bases, the J end by 6 bases, with 21 bases between. CDR3 nucleotide sequence: TGTGCCAGCACCAGTAGATCAGGGTTTTTAGCTGAAGCTTTCTTT. It is translated as CASTSRSGFLAEAFF. Filled out from reference TRBV7-2 and TRBJ1-1, the complete variable domain reads GAGVSQSPSNKVTEKGKDVELRCDPISGHTALYWYRQSLGQGLEFLIYFQGNSAPDKSGLPSDRFSAERTGGSVSTLTIQRTQQEDSAVYLCASTSRSGFLAEAFFGQGTRLTVV.

This chain joins TRBV19 and TRBJ1-4; no definite D call. Trimming cost V 6 bases and J 8 bases, with 7 bases left between them. Germline CDR1 LNHDA, CDR2 SQIVND (reference sequence). This CDR3 region has 11 residues. Written as DNA, the CDR3 is TGTGCCAGTAGCCTCAGGGAAAAACTGTTTTTT. This encodes CASSLREKLFF.

The V gene is TRBV24-1, the J gene TRBJ2-3, with 16 nucleotides matching TRBD2. CDR3 length equals 17 residues. Germline lookup yields CDR1 KGHDR and CDR2 SFDVKD. V shed 4 bases, J shed 5 bases, and the junction held 5 bases outside the gene matches. For the CDR3, the DNA is TGTGCCACCAGTGACCCCGGGACTAGCGGGGGGGAAGATACGCAGTATTTT. Amino acids: CATSDPGTSGGEDTQYF.

Only a few counts were recorded for this clonotype. The chain recombines TRBV5-1 with TRBJ1-6, with D possibly being TRBD1 (6 bases). The V end was cut by 3 bases, the J end by 7 bases, with 14 bases between. The CDR3 covers 15 residues. Germline CDR1 SGHRS, CDR2 YFSETQ. CDR3 residues: CASSSLTGENSPLHF. CDR3 DNA: TGCGCCAGCAGCTCGTTGACAGGAGAGAATTCACCCCTCCACTTT.